The next 15 T cell receptor beta chains were all read from a single sample in a study of graft-versus-host responses after intestinal transplantation. For these receptors, no antigen is known. The method was immunoSEQ multiplex PCR; TCRdb's version includes in-frame clones alone and lacks a portion of them. Of approximately 93,000 clones in the sample, roughly 92% were seen once. Here the sequenced sample was unstimulated CD8+ T cells sorted from spleen or lymph node cells, taken before transplant. The receptors here all came from a human donor who was the organ donor for an intestinal transplant.

The gene calls are TRBV5-8 and TRBJ1-1; TRBD1 matches 8 bases. V lost 1 base, J lost 7 bases, and 9 bases stayed unmatched. CDR3 length: 15 amino acids. In germline, CDR1 is SGHTS, CDR2 YDEGEE. Here the CDR3 reads CASSLLLTGADEAFF. CDR3 bases: TGTGCCAGCAGCTTGCTTTTGACAGGGGCTGATGAAGCTTTCTTT. The whole variable domain, filled in from reference TRBV5-8 and TRBJ1-1, reads EAGVTQSPTHLIKTRGQQATLRCSPISGHTSVYWYQQALGLGLQFLLWYDEGEERNRGNFPPRFSGRQFPNYSSELNVNALELEDSALYLCASSLLLTGADEAFFGQGTRLTVV.

This chain uses TRBV14 with TRBJ2-7; unclear D gene. Trimming took off 0 bases at V and 1 base at J, with 7 bases between the two ends. Per the germline V gene, CDR1 is SGHDN and CDR2 is FVKESK. CDR3 size: 14 residues. CDR3: CASSQDPQSYEQYF. CDR3 coding DNA: TGTGCCAGCAGCCAAGATCCGCAGTCCTACGAGCAGTACTTC.

Notes on this clone: The sample carries other DNA sequences with the same CDR3. V usage is TRBV4-2 and J usage is TRBJ2-5; 7 bases map to TRBD2. CDR1 and CDR2 (germline): LGHNA, YNFKEQ. The CDR3 is made up of 16 amino acids. With V trimmed by 0 bases and J by 11 bases, 15 bases remained unmatched. CDR3 bases: TGTGCCAGCAGCCAAGACTTGACTAGCAGAGGGTTAGATCAGTACTTC. Protein sequence: CASSQDLTSRGLDQYF.

This chain uses TRBV7-9 with TRBJ2-1; tentatively, D is TRBD2 (5 bases). The CDR3 sequence is 14 residues long. Trimming took off 3 bases at V and 10 bases at J, with 16 bases between the two ends. From germline, CDR1 is SEHNR and CDR2 FQNEAQ (reference sequence). In DNA, the CDR3 is TGTGCCAGCAGCTTCTCTTACGGGGTTAGGGAGCAGTTCTTC. Translating it yields CASSFSYGVREQFF.

CDR3 residues: CASSPGLAGNYEQYF. The CDR3 DNA follows: TGTGCCAGCAGCCCGGGACTAGCGGGAAACTACGAGCAGTACTTC. The gene calls are TRBV13 and TRBJ2-7; 13 bases are shared with TRBD2. The CDR3 runs 15 residues. Trimming removed 5 bases from V and 3 bases from J; junction bases left unmatched: 4. The germline CDR1 and CDR2 sequences are PRHDT and FYEKMQ (reference sequence). Based on the CDR3 plus reference TRBV13 and TRBJ2-7, the full variable domain is AAGVIQSPRHLIKEKRETATLKCYPIPRHDTVYWYQQGPGQDPQFLISFYEKMQSDKGSIPDRFSAQQFSDYHSELNMSSLELGDSALYFCASSPGLAGNYEQYFGPGTRLTVT.

The chain is built from TRBV15 and TRBJ1-6; D gene ambiguous. CDR1 and CDR2 (germline): LNHNV, YYDKDF (reference sequence). Trimming pared 1 base from V and 4 bases from J, leaving 5 bases between. The CDR3 extends over 14 amino acids. CDR3 sequence (DNA): TGTGCCACCAGCAGAGGACTTTATAATTCACCCCTCCACTTT. This sequence encodes CATSRGLYNSPLHF.

The V and J genes are TRBV11-2 and TRBJ2-7; 9 bases match TRBD2. CDR1 SGHAT and CDR2 FQNNGV come from the germline V gene. The CDR3 runs to 18 residues. Germline trimming cut 2 bases from V and 0 bases from J; bases unmatched to any gene: 11. CDR3 region: CASSLWGGAGGSSYEQYF. The DNA for the CDR3 is TGTGCCAGCAGCTTATGGGGAGGAGCGGGAGGCTCCTCCTACGAGCAGTACTTC.

The rearrangement joins TRBV6-1 to TRBJ2-3, with 10 positions matching TRBD2. Germline lookup yields CDR1 MNHNS and CDR2 SASEGT. V lost 0 bases and J lost 5; bases outside the gene matches: 5. The CDR3 extends over 16 amino acids. This CDR3 is CASSEATSGIGDTQYF. CDR3 bases: TGTGCCAGCAGTGAAGCAACTAGCGGGATTGGAGATACGCAGTATTTT.

The CDR3 reads CASSELAGGSEQFF. The CDR3 nucleotides are TGCGCCAGCAGTGAACTAGCGGGAGGGTCCGAGCAGTTCTTC. The chain has TRBV10-1 and TRBJ2-1, with 13 bases aligning to TRBD2. The germline CDR1 and CDR2 sequences are WNHNN and SYGVQD (reference sequence). Unmatched junction bases numbered 3, after V lost 3 bases and J lost 10 bases. CDR3 length equals 14 residues.

The J gene is TRBJ1-2, the V gene TRBV5-6; D perhaps matches TRBD1 (5 bases). There are 14 residues in the CDR3. Trimming removed 4 bases from V and 3 bases from J, with 13 bases in between. From germline, CDR1 is SGHDT and CDR2 YYEEEE. The CDR3 here is CASSQGWGYYGYTF. The DNA for the CDR3 is TGTGCCAGCAGCCAGGGATGGGGCTACTATGGCTACACCTTC.

The CDR3: CASSHPSGGPNTGELFF. The DNA of the CDR3 is TGCGCCAGCAGCCACCCTAGCGGGGGGCCGAACACCGGGGAGCTGTTTTTT. The rearrangement uses TRBV4-1 and TRBJ2-2, with TRBD2 identical over 11 bases. Germline trimming cut 3 bases from V and 0 bases from J; bases unmatched to any gene: 3. CDR3 length: 17 residues. Per germline, CDR1 MGHRA and CDR2 YSYEKL.

This chain joins TRBV2 and TRBJ1-5, with TRBD1 matching over 9 bases. CDR1 and CDR2 from the germline V gene are SNHLY and FYNNEI. V dropped 4 bases and J dropped 2; count of bases not matched to a gene: 9. The CDR3 totals 17 residues. The CDR3 coding sequence is TGTGCCAGCAGTGTAATAGGACAGGGGAGTGGCAATCAGCCCCAGCATTTT. Its translation: CASSVIGQGSGNQPQHF.

The V gene is TRBV6-1, the J gene TRBJ2-7, with TRBD1 matching 7 bases. This CDR3 is 17 amino acids long. In germline, CDR1 is MNHNS, CDR2 SASEGT. J lost 4 bases, V lost 4 bases, and 16 bases had no gene match. In nucleotides, the CDR3 is TGTGCCAGCAGTGTGGCCCATAGACGACAGGGTCGGTACGAGCAGTACTTC. The encoded protein is CASSVAHRRQGRYEQYF.

V usage is TRBV25-1 and J usage is TRBJ1-1; tentative D call: TRBD1 (6 bases). Germline CDR1 reads MGHDK; CDR2 reads SYGVNS. V lost 3 bases and J 1 base, leaving 9 bases between the germline ends. CDR3 size: 14 residues. The CDR3 sequence: CASSDDRRNTEAFF. The CDR3 DNA reads as TGTGCCAGCAGTGATGACAGGCGGAACACTGAAGCTTTCTTT.

In DNA, the CDR3 is TGTGCCAGTAGCCCAATTGCCGGGAGGGAGCGCACAGATACGCAGTATTTT. Residues: CASSPIAGRERTDTQYF. The chain combines TRBV19 with TRBJ2-3, with 8 bases fitting TRBD2. The V gene's germline CDR1 is LNHDA and CDR2 SQIVND (reference sequence). This CDR3 comprises 17 residues. Unmatched junction bases numbered 12, after V lost 6 bases and J lost 1 base. Supplemented by reference TRBV19 and TRBJ2-3, the full variable domain reads DGGITQSPKYLFRKEGQNVTLSCEQNLNHDAMYWYRQDPGQGLRLIYYSQIVNDFQKGDIAEGYSVSREKKESFPLTVTSAQKNPTAFYLCASSPIAGRERTDTQYFGPGTRLTVL.